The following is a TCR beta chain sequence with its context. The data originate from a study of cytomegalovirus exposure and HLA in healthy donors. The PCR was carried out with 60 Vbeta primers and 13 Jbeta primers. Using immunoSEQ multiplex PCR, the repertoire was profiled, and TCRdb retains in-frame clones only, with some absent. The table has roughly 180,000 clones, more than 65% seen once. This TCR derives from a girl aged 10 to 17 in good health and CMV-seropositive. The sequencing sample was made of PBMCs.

As DNA, the CDR3 is TGCGCCAGCAGCACCTCTCAGGAGACCCAGTACTTC. Protein: CASSTSQETQYF. The chain links TRBV5-1 to TRBJ2-5, with D hard to call. The CDR3 spans 12 residues. Germline V CDR1 and CDR2: SGHRS, YFSETQ. V lost 4 bases and J 5 bases, leaving 9 bases between the germline ends.